The clone carrying this TCR beta chain was counted a few times. Its antigen remains unknown. The sample is drawn from a study of human T cells and chemical hapten exposure. Background on the study: In the roughly 24-week study, patients were dosed weekly with diphenylcyclopropenone on the scalp throughout. Per-sample TCR yields varied mainly from small pooled library volume differences. Study-wide results and limits: Controls had significantly fewer large CDR3 similarity clusters than were formed by expanded TCRs. PT1 expanded TCR counts correlated positively with patch test score.

Germline V gene lookup returns CDR1 SQVTM and CDR2 ANQGSEA. The CDR3 spans 13 residues. Trimming removed 8 bases at V and 5 bases at J, with 16 bases between. Via MiXCR, TCRdb re-called the RACE reads, giving one row per CDR3 protein. The table shows more than 250,000 distinct CDR3 sequences, with about 9.4% occurring only once. Time point: pre-sensitization, week 0. Treatment defined: therapeutic diphenylcyclopropenone sensitization with weekly scalp DPC. The clonotype comes from a woman between 40 and 55 years old with alopecia areata. Some clones in this sample may be carry-over from other donors' samples. This sample comprised whole blood, obtained in connection with sensitization to the hapten diphenylcyclopropenone (DPC). The chain is built from TRBV29-1 and TRBJ2-1; either TRBD1 or TRBD2 may fit D (5 bases each). In nucleotides, the CDR3 is TGCAGCTACGCAGGGACGGCTAACAATGAGCAGTTCTTC. Its protein is CSYAGTANNEQFF.